This is a list of T cell receptor beta chains from one sample in a study of early T cells in non-severe SARS-CoV-2 infection. TCRdb re-called the 5' RACE reads with MiXCR, one entry per CDR3 protein. The profile covers 65,000 to 90,000 distinct CDR3 sequences, with roughly 12% appearing a single time and approximately 4.9% taken by the ten largest. The source material was whole blood. The receptor source for this set is an adult who was a healthcare worker with PCR-confirmed SARS-CoV-2 infection or an uninfected control (not recorded which). Both conserved end residues are part of each CDR3. A D gene is named only where the DNA matches it firmly. Clone size is given for some rows only: seen once, a few or many times, or a class if the clone is expanded.

>NA|TRBJ1-2|NA|TRBV19
CASSSGVADNYGYTF
TGTGCCAGTAGTTCTGGAGTCGCGGATAACTATGGCTACACCTTC
>NA|TRBJ2-1|once|TRBV7-3
CAGSPTMGEQFF
TGTGCCGGCAGCCCAACTATGGGTGAGCAGTTCTTC
>TRBD2|TRBJ2-5|few|TRBV6-5
CASSYSARGETQYF
TGTGCCAGCAGTTACTCGGCGCGGGGGGAGACCCAGTACTTC
>NA|TRBJ2-1|few|TRBV24-1
CATSDLSGTRFGEQFF
TGTGCCACCAGTGATCTAAGCGGAACCCGATTCGGGGAGCAGTTCTTC
>TRBD1|TRBJ1-2|many|TRBV6-1
CASRGGQLDGYTF
TGTGCCAGCAGGGGGGGACAGCTCGATGGCTACACCTTC
>TRBD1|TRBJ2-2|medium-sized|TRBV7-9
CASSPPTGFTGELFF
TGTGCCAGCAGCCCCCCGACAGGGTTTACCGGGGAGCTGTTTTTT
>TRBD2|TRBJ2-1|many|TRBV20-1
CSASRTSGPNEQFF
TGCAGTGCTAGTAGGACTAGCGGGCCAAATGAGCAGTTCTTC
>TRBD2|TRBJ2-7|many|TRBV20-1
CSATSTSGDLTAQYF
TGCAGTGCTACTTCGACTAGCGGGGACCTTACGGCGCAGTACTTC
>NA|TRBJ1-5|NA|TRBV6-5
CASSSNRVQPQHF
TGTGCCAGCAGTTCGAACAGGGTTCAGCCCCAGCATTTT
>NA|TRBJ2-1|many|TRBV19
CASSIGNPGQPSYNEQFF
TGTGCCAGTAGTATAGGTAATCCTGGACAGCCCTCCTACAATGAGCAGTTCTTC
>TRBD2|TRBJ2-1|many|TRBV2
CASSELAGKYNEQFF
TGTGCCAGCAGTGAGCTAGCGGGCAAATACAATGAGCAGTTCTTC
>NA|TRBJ2-7|NA|TRBV7-9
CASSSRDKYEQYF
TGTGCCAGCAGCAGCCGGGACAAGTACGAGCAGTACTTC
>NA|TRBJ1-1|NA|TRBV4-1
CASSQGSGPEAFF
TGCGCCAGCAGCCAAGGCTCGGGACCTGAAGCTTTCTTT
>TRBD1|TRBJ1-5|few|TRBV10-2
CASTEDDRGGQPQHF
TGCGCCAGCACCGAAGATGACAGGGGCGGCCAGCCCCAGCATTTT
>NA|TRBJ2-5|few|TRBV2
CAGRVPPGETQYF
TGTGCCGGGCGGGTTCCCCCGGGTGAGACCCAGTACTTC
>NA|TRBJ2-5|many|TRBV4-1
CASSQDHSNQETQYF
TGCGCCAGCAGCCAAGATCATAGCAACCAAGAGACCCAGTACTTC
>TRBD2|TRBJ2-2|many|TRBV10-2
CASSGVVAGTGELFF
TGCGCCAGCAGTGGGGTAGTAGCGGGCACCGGGGAGCTGTTTTTT
>NA|TRBJ1-1|many|TRBV5-1
CASSFGPEEEAFF
TGCGCCAGCAGCTTTGGTCCGGAGGAGGAAGCTTTCTTT
>TRBD1|TRBJ1-2|many|TRBV10-1
CASITHRDRVDGYTF
TGCGCCAGCATCACCCACCGGGACAGGGTGGATGGCTACACCTTC
>NA|TRBJ2-1|NA|TRBV20-1
CSARASYNEQFF
TGCAGTGCTCGTGCTTCTTACAATGAGCAGTTCTTC
>TRBD1|TRBJ2-1|NA|TRBV5-1
CASSPGTGGGSHEQFF
TGCGCCAGCAGTCCCGGGACAGGGGGCGGGTCCCATGAGCAGTTCTTC
>NA|TRBJ2-7|many|TRBV4-1
CASSQEGGYEQYF
TGCGCCAGCAGCCAAGAAGGGGGCTACGAGCAGTACTTC
>NA|TRBJ1-1|few|TRBV6-5
CASSLSPNTEVFF
TGTGCCAGCAGTCTAAGCCCAAACACTGAAGTTTTCTTT
>TRBD1|TRBJ1-3|NA|TRBV18
CASSTDRVRGNTIYF
TGTGCCAGCTCCACGGACAGGGTGAGAGGAAACACCATATATTTT
>NA|TRBJ2-5|many|TRBV2
CASRGVGTETQYF
TGTGCCAGCAGGGGGGTGGGGACAGAGACCCAGTACTTC
>TRBD1|TRBJ1-6|NA|TRBV12-3/TRBV12-4
CASRRIDRGNSPLHF
TGTGCCAGCAGGCGTATCGACAGGGGTAATTCACCCCTCCACTTT
>NA|TRBJ2-1|NA|TRBV6-5
CASSSQTFSEQFF
TGTGCCAGCAGCTCACAAACCTTCAGTGAGCAGTTCTTC
>TRBD1|TRBJ2-7|NA|TRBV20-1
CSARRTGATYEQYF
TGCAGTGCTAGGCGGACAGGCGCAACCTACGAGCAGTACTTC
>TRBD2|TRBJ2-5|many|TRBV7-8
CTSSRSLTGTSERGGETQYF
TGTACCAGCAGCAGATCGCTGACCGGGACTAGCGAGAGGGGAGGCGAGACCCAGTACTTC
>NA|TRBJ2-2|few|TRBV5-1
CASSPQTGTGELFF
TGCGCCAGCAGCCCCCAGACAGGAACCGGGGAGCTGTTTTTT
>TRBD1|TRBJ1-3|NA|TRBV30
CAWSVYGVGWTGQTSSGNTIYF
TGTGCCTGGAGTGTCTACGGCGTAGGATGGACAGGACAGACGAGCTCTGGAAACACCATATATTTT
>TRBD2|TRBJ2-2|NA|TRBV5-1
CASSLRAGDTGELFF
TGCGCCAGCAGCCTGAGGGCGGGGGACACCGGGGAGCTGTTTTTT
>NA|TRBJ1-6|many|TRBV20-1
CSARAAVGSPFAYNSPLHF
TGCAGTGCTAGAGCCGCCGTTGGCAGCCCCTTCGCCTATAATTCACCCCTCCACTTT
>TRBD2|TRBJ2-1|NA|TRBV19
CASSTLAGGYNEQFF
TGTGCCAGTAGTACCTTAGCGGGAGGTTACAATGAGCAGTTCTTC
>TRBD2|TRBJ2-2|NA|TRBV7-9
CASSPVAGGSGTGELFF
TGTGCCAGCAGCCCCGTAGCGGGAGGCTCGGGCACCGGGGAGCTGTTTTTT
>TRBD2|TRBJ2-5|NA|TRBV5-1
CASNGLAGEETKYF
TGCGCCAGCAACGGACTAGCGGGGGAAGAGACCAAGTACTTC
>TRBD1|TRBJ2-4|few|TRBV6-5
CASSYSGQGANIQYF
TGTGCCAGCAGTTACTCAGGACAGGGGGCCAACATTCAGTACTTC
>TRBD2|TRBJ2-5|NA|TRBV11-2
CASSANAGGGETQYF
TGTGCCAGCAGCGCTAATGCGGGGGGTGGAGAGACCCAGTACTTC
>NA|TRBJ1-5|NA|TRBV18
CASSPAGTGVSNQPQHF
TGTGCCAGCTCACCCGCCGGAACAGGCGTTAGCAATCAGCCCCAGCATTTT
>NA|TRBJ2-1|few|TRBV4-1
CASSQDREKQFF
TGCGCCAGCAGCCAAGATCGAGAGAAGCAGTTCTTC
>NA|TRBJ2-1|NA|TRBV2
CASKLKGSWMGYNEQFF
TGTGCCAGCAAGTTGAAAGGGTCCTGGATGGGCTACAATGAGCAGTTCTTC
>NA|TRBJ2-1|NA|TRBV7-9
CASSPGRDEQFF
TGTGCCAGCAGCCCAGGACGGGATGAGCAGTTCTTC
>NA|TRBJ2-1|many|TRBV7-9
CASSLRYEQFF
TGTGCCAGCAGCTTGCGCTATGAGCAGTTCTTC
>NA|TRBJ2-7|many|TRBV29-1
CSVVPTGLHEQYF
TGCAGCGTTGTGCCGACAGGCCTACACGAGCAGTACTTC
>NA|TRBJ1-1|NA|TRBV7-3
CASSRRGRTMKLFF
TGTGCCAGCAGCCGCCGGGGCAGGACGATGAAGCTTTTCTTT
>NA|TRBJ2-1|few|TRBV12-3/TRBV12-4
CASSFVSDEQFF
TGTGCCAGCAGTTTCGTGTCGGACGAGCAGTTCTTC
>NA|TRBJ2-7|NA|TRBV29-1
CSGLQGYEQYF
TGCAGCGGTCTCCAGGGCTACGAGCAGTACTTC
>NA|TRBJ1-1|many|TRBV11-2
CASSLNPKKGEAFF
TGTGCCAGCAGCTTAAACCCCAAAAAAGGGGAAGCTTTCTTT
>NA|TRBJ2-4|many|TRBV6-1
CASSSAKNIQYF
TGTGCCAGCAGCTCAGCCAAAAACATTCAGTACTTC
>NA|TRBJ1-2|NA|TRBV12-3/TRBV12-4
CASSFPVLGGYTF
TGTGCCAGCAGTTTTCCCGTCCTTGGTGGCTACACCTTC
>NA|TRBJ2-7|few|TRBV7-2
CASSFVGAGIDEQYF
TGTGCCAGCAGCTTTGTGGGGGCCGGGATCGACGAGCAGTACTTC
>NA|TRBJ2-1|NA|TRBV30
CAWSPADEQFF
TGTGCCTGGAGTCCAGCGGATGAGCAGTTCTTC
>NA|TRBJ2-2|many|TRBV4-1
CASSQPGYGVTGELFF
TGCGCCAGCAGCCAACCTGGGTATGGGGTAACCGGGGAGCTGTTTTTT